This TCR beta chain was sequenced during a study of blood T cell repertoires in COVID-19. Profiling relied on immunoSEQ multiplex PCR, and the TCRdb table lists in-frame clones only, not all of them. The sample records nearly 200,000 clones, approximately 87% being singletons. The junction had 3 bases not matched to a gene; V was cut back by 9 bases and J by 2 bases. CDR3 length: 14 amino acids. Germline CDR1 is KGHDR and CDR2 is SFDVKD. V gene TRBV24-1 combines with J gene TRBJ2-5; the match to TRBD2 covers 12 bases. The sequenced material came from peripheral blood. The TCR comes from a woman between 70 and 85 years old with acute or convalescent COVID-19. CDR3 sequence (DNA): TGTGCCACCGCGGGACTAGCGGGTCAAGAGACCCAGTACTTC. Translation: CATAGLAGQETQYF.